These T cell receptor beta chains were read from a single sample in a study of early T cells in non-severe SARS-CoV-2 infection. TCRdb reprocessed the 5' RACE reads with MiXCR, giving one entry per CDR3 protein. The sample shows tens of thousands of distinct CDR3 sequences, around 6.5% of them seen only once. Sequencing used whole blood, obtained at baseline. All receptors come from an adult who was a healthcare worker with PCR-confirmed SARS-CoV-2 infection or an uninfected control (not recorded which). CDR3s include the opening cysteine and the closing phenylalanine or tryptophan. Fields, in order: V gene, clone size, J gene, D gene, CDR3 protein, CDR3 DNA. D genes are given only for firm matches. Size tells how often a clone was seen (once, few, many) or the class of an expanded clone, and some rows leave it out.

TRBV20-1	NA	TRBJ2-3	TRBD2	CSARGTSGGTTDTQYF	TGCAGTGCGCGGGGGACTAGCGGGGGGACCACAGATACGCAGTATTTT
TRBV18	many	TRBJ2-4	NA	CASSPSGIERDIQYF	TGTGCCAGCTCACCTTCTGGGATCGAGAGAGACATTCAGTACTTC
TRBV7-9	many	TRBJ1-3	NA	CASSLGGSSGNTIYF	TGTGCCAGCAGCTTAGGAGGGAGCTCTGGAAACACCATATATTTT
TRBV3-1	few	TRBJ1-2	NA	CASSQFSLGRNYYGYTF	TGTGCCAGCAGCCAATTTAGCTTGGGACGAAATTACTATGGCTACACCTTC
TRBV4-3	many	TRBJ2-1	TRBD2	CASSPYLLLAGDHNEQFF	TGCGCCAGCAGCCCATATCTCCTACTAGCGGGGGACCACAATGAGCAGTTCTTC
TRBV28	many	TRBJ1-6	NA	CASTPGTVNSPLHF	TGTGCCAGCACCCCCGGGACGGTTAATTCACCCCTCCACTTT
TRBV5-1	few	TRBJ1-3	NA	CASSLGSLTTSSGNTIYF	TGCGCCAGCAGCTTGGGGTCCCTAACTACAAGCTCTGGAAACACCATATATTTT
TRBV6-1	NA	TRBJ1-1	NA	CASCQASCTEAFF	TGTGCCAGCTGCCAGGCATCCTGCACTGAAGCTTTCTTT
TRBV28	few	TRBJ2-5	NA	CASTRDRGLGTQYF	TGTGCCAGCACCCGAGACAGAGGTTTAGGGACCCAGTACTTC
TRBV20-1	few	TRBJ2-1	TRBD2	CSADQLAAYNEQFF	TGCAGTGCTGACCAACTAGCGGCTTACAATGAGCAGTTCTTC
TRBV11-1	many	TRBJ2-4	NA	CASSLSGGRDIQYF	TGTGCCAGCAGCTTATCCGGGGGCCGTGACATTCAGTACTTC
TRBV11-1	NA	TRBJ2-5	TRBD2	CASSPTTSGQETQYF	TGTGCCAGCAGCCCAACGACTAGCGGACAAGAGACCCAGTACTTC
TRBV5-1	many	TRBJ1-2	TRBD1	CASSLTGTGGDGYTF	TGCGCCAGCAGCCTAACCGGGACAGGGGGTGATGGCTACACCTTC
TRBV28	NA	TRBJ2-2	TRBD2	CASSFPGLAFTGELFF	TGTGCCAGCAGTTTCCCGGGACTAGCCTTCACCGGGGAGCTGTTTTTT
TRBV28	many	TRBJ1-1	TRBD1	CASMGTVRSAEAFF	TGTGCCTCAATGGGGACAGTTCGATCCGCTGAAGCTTTCTTT
TRBV4-3	many	TRBJ2-1	NA	CASSQGKYSYNEQFF	TGCGCCAGCAGCCAAGGGAAGTACTCCTACAATGAGCAGTTCTTC
TRBV5-5	many	TRBJ1-1	NA	CASSLTAPDEAFF	TGTGCCAGCAGCCTCACGGCCCCGGATGAAGCTTTCTTT
TRBV7-9	many	TRBJ2-3	TRBD2	CASSFSGPADTQYF	TGTGCCAGCAGCTTTAGCGGGCCCGCAGATACGCAGTATTTT
TRBV7-3	many	TRBJ2-2	NA	CASSDQITGELFF	TGTGCCAGCAGCGATCAGATCACCGGGGAGCTGTTTTTT
TRBV4-1	many	TRBJ2-1	NA	CASSPEWYNEQFF	TGCGCCAGCAGCCCAGAGTGGTACAATGAGCAGTTCTTC
TRBV2	few	TRBJ1-1	TRBD1	CASSGHSTGTGKEAFF	TGTGCCAGCAGTGGTCACAGCACCGGGACAGGGAAAGAAGCTTTCTTT
TRBV7-2	many	TRBJ2-1	NA	CASSRRDEQFF	TGTGCCAGCAGCCGAAGGGACGAGCAGTTCTTC
TRBV3-1	many	TRBJ2-1	NA	CASSQGVFEQFF	TGTGCCAGCAGCCAGGGCGTCTTTGAGCAGTTCTTC
TRBV15	few	TRBJ2-7	NA	CATSRRGQTEQYF	TGTGCCACCAGCAGGCGCGGTCAGACCGAGCAGTACTTC
TRBV20-1	few	TRBJ2-1	NA	CSARDKGRKPEQFF	TGCAGTGCTAGAGATAAAGGACGGAAGCCTGAGCAGTTCTTC
TRBV24-1	few	TRBJ1-2	NA	CATSDFHGQIGGYTF	TGTGCCACCAGTGATTTCCACGGACAGATCGGCGGCTACACCTTC
TRBV11-2	many	TRBJ2-7	TRBD1	CASSPISRDRGKAYEQYF	TGTGCCAGCAGCCCCATCTCCCGGGACAGGGGAAAGGCCTACGAGCAGTACTTC
TRBV6-6	NA	TRBJ1-5	NA	CASSEVIVGQPQHF	TGTGCCAGCAGTGAAGTAATCGTAGGGCAGCCCCAGCATTTT
TRBV2	NA	TRBJ1-1	NA	CAGTRRAFF	TGTGCCGGTACTCGGAGAGCTTTCTTT
TRBV6-5	many	TRBJ2-7	NA	CASKGGFSYEQYF	TGTGCCAGCAAGGGCGGATTCTCCTACGAGCAGTACTTC
TRBV20-1	NA	TRBJ2-1	TRBD2	CSASPITSGGPTSSYNEQFF	TGCAGTGCTAGCCCGATCACTAGCGGGGGGCCCACTAGCTCCTACAATGAGCAGTTCTTC
TRBV4-1	few	TRBJ1-4	NA	CASSQEGTGGKLFF	TGCGCCAGCAGCCAAGAGGGTACTGGAGGAAAACTGTTTTTT
TRBV6-2/TRBV6-3	few	TRBJ2-5	NA	CASSLFIQETQYF	TGTGCCAGCAGTCTCTTCATCCAAGAGACCCAGTACTTC
TRBV4-3	few	TRBJ2-2	NA	CASSPGGGANTGELFF	TGCGCCAGCAGCCCAGGAGGGGGGGCGAACACCGGGGAGCTGTTTTTT
TRBV20-1	few	TRBJ2-7	NA	CSARDGGPYEQYF	TGCAGTGCTAGAGATGGGGGGCCCTACGAGCAGTACTTC
TRBV3-1	few	TRBJ1-4	TRBD1	CASSLRDRGDEKLFF	TGTGCCAGCAGCCTGAGGGACAGGGGGGATGAAAAACTGTTTTTT
TRBV6-2/TRBV6-3	many	TRBJ2-3	NA	CASSYGGDTDTQYF	TGTGCCAGCAGTTACGGCGGGGACACAGATACGCAGTATTTT